These T cell receptor beta chains were read from a single sample in a study of OX40 agonist ivuxolimab in advanced cancers. Data came from immunoSEQ multiplex PCR; TCRdb stores just in-frame clones and leaves some out. Of approximately 17,000 clones in the sample, approximately 84% were seen once. The sequenced sample was CD4+ or CD8+ T cells sorted from blood, obtained in a trial of the OX40 agonist ivuxolimab. These TCRs come from an adult with an advanced solid tumor such as melanoma, head and neck, liver or kidney cancer. Both conserved end residues are part of each CDR3. Fields, in order: J gene, D gene, V gene, clone size, CDR3 length, CDR3 DNA, CDR3 protein. The D gene is left open where the match is weak. Size values are once, few and many counts, or a class for expanded clones, and some rows have none.

>TRBJ2-7|NA|TRBV5-6|NA|15
TGTGCCAGCAGCTTGCCTGGACCGTCCTCCTACGAGCAGTACTTC
CASSLPGPSSYEQYF
>TRBJ2-7|NA|TRBV27|few|13
TGTGCCAGCGCGCTTTGGGGGGAATACGAGCAGTACTTC
CASALWGEYEQYF
>TRBJ1-5|NA|TRBV27|NA|13
TGTGCCAGCAGTTTCAGGATAGGGGCGCCCCAGGTTTTT
CASSFRIGAPQVF
>TRBJ1-1|NA|TRBV25-1|NA|13
TGTGCCAGCAGTGAATCAGGGAACACTGAAGCTTTCTTT
CASSESGNTEAFF
>TRBJ1-5|NA|TRBV9|medium-sized|13
TGTGCCAGCAGCGTAGCAGCAGGGCAGCCCCAGCATTTT
CASSVAAGQPQHF
>TRBJ1-5|NA|TRBV4-1|NA|15
TGCGCCAGCAGCCAAGAGGGAACGGGCAATCAGCCCCAGCATTTT
CASSQEGTGNQPQHF
>TRBJ1-4|NA|TRBV2|NA|16
TGTGCCAGCAGTGAAGGCCTCTGGGTTAATAATGAAAAACTGTTTTTT
CASSEGLWVNNEKLFF
>TRBJ2-2|NA|TRBV11-2|NA|16
TGTGCCAGCAGCCCCGATTCTAGAGGCCCCACCGGGGAGCTGTTTTTT
CASSPDSRGPTGELFF
>TRBJ1-2|NA|TRBV2|NA|15
TGTGCCAGCAGTGAAGAAGGCGGGGATCTCTATGGCTACACCTTC
CASSEEGGDLYGYTF
>TRBJ2-7|TRBD1|TRBV7-3|NA|14
TGTGCCAGCAGCTTAGTAGGGACAGGGTCCGAGCAGTACTTC
CASSLVGTGSEQYF
>TRBJ1-2|TRBD1|TRBV5-6|NA|17
TGTGCCAGCAGCTTGCCCGGGACAGTTGAAGCTAACTATGGCTACACCTTC
CASSLPGTVEANYGYTF
>TRBJ2-5|TRBD1|TRBV15|few|16
TGTGCCACCAGCAGAACGGACAGGGGGCACCAAGAGACCCAGTACTTC
CATSRTDRGHQETQYF
>TRBJ2-7|TRBD2|TRBV5-6|NA|15
TGTGCCAGCAGGTTTGGGACTAGGCTCTCCTACGAGCAGTACTTC
CASRFGTRLSYEQYF
>TRBJ2-7|NA|TRBV6-5|NA|16
TGTGCCAGCAGTTACTCGTTCCAGGTAGAATCCTACGAGCAGTACTTC
CASSYSFQVESYEQYF
>TRBJ2-1|NA|TRBV30|NA|12
TGTGCCTGGAGTGTAGGGCTGAATGAGCAGTTCTTC
CAWSVGLNEQFF
>TRBJ2-1|NA|TRBV7-9|NA|15
TGTGCCAGCAGCTTAAGGGGGGCCTCCTACAATGAGCAGTTCTTC
CASSLRGASYNEQFF
>TRBJ1-2|NA|TRBV13|NA|12
TGTGCCAGCAGTTGGGGGGACTATGGCTACACCTTC
CASSWGDYGYTF
>TRBJ2-5|NA|TRBV6-5|medium-sized|13
TGTGCCAGCAGTTTTGGGGGCCTGGAGACCCAGTACTTC
CASSFGGLETQYF
>TRBJ2-2|TRBD1|TRBV11-1|NA|16
TGTGCCAGCAGCTTTCCAGGGGGCCCGGGGACCGGGGAGCTGTTTTTT
CASSFPGGPGTGELFF
>TRBJ2-5|TRBD1|TRBV5-8|NA|16
TGTGCCAGCAGCCCTGGGGGGACAGGGGGCCAAGAGACCCAGTACTTC
CASSPGGTGGQETQYF
>TRBJ2-7|NA|TRBV27|NA|12
TGTGCCAGCAGTTTCTTTGGGGGCGAGCAGTACTTC
CASSFFGGEQYF
>TRBJ2-7|NA|TRBV11-2|NA|15
TGTGCCAGCAGCCTAAAAGTTCAGGAATCCTACGAGCAGTACTTC
CASSLKVQESYEQYF